The 15 T cell receptor beta chains given below trace back to one sample, sequenced in a study of T cells in Graves' hyperthyroidism and ophthalmopathy. What was amplified from RNA transcripts were TCR beta CDR3 regions. TCR CDR3 regions were first amplified by RT-PCR with HTBI primers. TCRdb redid the calling of the multiplex PCR reads with MiXCR, one entry per CDR3 protein. Of hundreds of thousands of distinct CDR3 sequences listed, around 13% are singletons. The source material was blood. The receptors were sampled from a young woman with Graves' hyperthyroidism.

A note on this clonotype: An end of the junction does not agree with germline; a read error may underlie this. The V and J genes are TRBV7-9 and TRBJ2-4; 10 nucleotides line up with TRBD2. Germline assignment: CDR1 SEHNR and CDR2 FQNEAQ (reference sequence). The CDR3 has 14 residues. The CDR3 bases are TGTGCCAGCAGCGTAGCGGGAGGAGGAAACATTCAGTACTTC. Translating gives CASSVAGGGNIQYF.

In its sample, this clonotype was seen many times. The chain has TRBV9 and TRBJ1-1; D ambiguous. CDR1 is SGDLS, CDR2 YYNGEE, per germline. V lost 3 bases and J lost 1, with 13 bases in between. CDR3 length: 15 amino acids. CDR3 DNA: TGTGCCAGCAGCGCCCCCCCGGCGCCGAACACTGAAGCTTTCTTT. Translated: CASSAPPAPNTEAFF. Combining the CDR3 with reference TRBV9 and TRBJ1-1 gives the whole variable domain DSGVTQTPKHLITATGQRVTLRCSPRSGDLSVYWYQQSLDQGLQFLIQYYNGEERAKGNILERFSAQQFPDLHSELNLSSLELGDSALYFCASSAPPAPNTEAFFGQGTRLTVV.

J is TRBJ2-5 and V is TRBV6-1, with D possibly TRBD2 on 6 matching bases. Deletions cut 5 bases from V and 0 bases from J, with 25 bases between. This CDR3 has 19 residues. Germline V lookup: CDR1 MNHNS, CDR2 SASEGT. The CDR3 sequence is CASSPQRYGRNSDQETQYF. The CDR3 DNA reads as TGTGCCAGCAGTCCCCAGAGGTACGGGAGAAATTCAGACCAAGAGACCCAGTACTTC.

In this sample, this clonotype turned up many times. The chain uses TRBV27 and TRBJ1-1; 11 nucleotides match TRBD1. The length of the CDR3 is 15 residues. Germline trimming cut 2 bases from V and 5 bases from J; bases unmatched to any gene: 4. Per germline, CDR1 MNHEY and CDR2 SMNVEV (reference sequence). The chain's CDR3 is CASSLGTGGWTEAFF. CDR3 nucleotides: TGTGCCAGCAGTTTAGGGACAGGGGGGTGGACTGAAGCTTTCTTT.

This sequence joins TRBV20-1 and TRBJ2-5; the D gene is possibly TRBD2 (5 bases). Germline assignment: CDR1 DFQATT and CDR2 SNEGSKA (reference sequence). This CDR3 region has 14 residues. V was trimmed by 2 bases and J by 7 bases, leaving 17 bases between them. CDR3 sequence: CSARSLGVSGTQYF. The CDR3 DNA reads TGCAGTGCTAGATCCCTCGGGGTGTCGGGGACCCAGTACTTC.

This clonotype was recorded many times. The chain employs TRBV3-1 and TRBJ1-3; D not certain. The ends were cut back, 2 bases at V and 0 bases at J, with 14 bases in the middle. The CDR3 length is 17 residues. The germline gives CDR1 LGHDT, CDR2 YNNKEL (reference sequence). CDR3: CASSQSAWLLSGNTIYF. As DNA, the CDR3 is TGTGCCAGCAGCCAAAGTGCGTGGCTTCTCTCTGGAAACACCATATATTTT.

The rearrangement joins TRBV5-1 to TRBJ2-3; TRBD1 matches 9 bases. The germline V gene has CDR1 SGHRS and CDR2 YFSETQ. The V gene end was trimmed by 4 bases and the J gene end by 14 bases; junction bases not matched to a gene: 8. The CDR3 spans 12 residues. The CDR3 protein is CASSDGTGRRYF. The CDR3 nucleotides read TGCGCCAGCAGCGACGGGACAGGGAGAAGGTATTTT.

This clonotype was seen repeatedly, ten times or more. This chain links TRBV11-2 with TRBJ2-7; D might be TRBD2 (5 bases). The length of the CDR3 is 15 residues. Looked up from germline, CDR1 is SGHAT and CDR2 is FQNNGV. Trimming took off 6 bases at V and 2 bases at J, with 17 bases between the two ends. The CDR3 nucleotides are TGTGCCAGCAGGTTGGGATCTTCGGGGACCTACGAGCAGTACTTC. Amino acids: CASRLGSSGTYEQYF.

This clonotype has a handful of counts. The chain recombines TRBV2 with TRBJ2-2; 9 nucleotides line up with TRBD1. Germline lookup yields CDR1 SNHLY and CDR2 FYNNEI. Trimming took 5 bases from V and 4 from J; bases not matched to a gene: 11. The length of the CDR3 is 17 residues. Written as DNA, the CDR3 is TGTGCCAGCAGTACCTATCCCTGGACAGGGGTCACCGGGGAGCTGTTTTTT. Translation gives CASSTYPWTGVTGELFF.

This clonotype was found many times. The chain links TRBV2 to TRBJ2-1; 14 bases agree with TRBD2. Germline V CDR1 and CDR2: SNHLY, FYNNEI. The CDR3 spans 17 residues. V was clipped by 6 bases and J by 5 bases; unmatched bases: 9. CDR3 sequence: CASRRLAGGIADNEQFF. In DNA form, the CDR3 reads TGTGCCAGCAGGAGACTAGCGGGAGGGATTGCTGACAATGAGCAGTTCTTC.

The genes are TRBV12-3 or TRBV12-4 and TRBJ1-5; 7 nucleotides line up with TRBD1. This CDR3 spans 17 amino acids. Unmatched junction bases numbered 13, after V lost 6 bases and J lost 2 bases. DNA for the CDR3: TGTGCCAGCAGCCGCGAGAAGGAGACAGGGCGCAATCAGCCCCAGCATTTT. This codes for CASSREKETGRNQPQHF.

The chain joins TRBV6-2 or TRBV6-3 to TRBJ2-1, with TRBD2 matching 9 bases. The trim removed 5 bases at V and 4 bases at J, leaving 9 bases unmatched. The CDR3 has 16 residues. Germline V gives CDR1 MNHEY, CDR2 SVGEGT. CDR3 coding DNA: TGTGCCAGCAGTCAGCCTCTAGCGGGGAGTTACAATGAGCAGTTCTTC. It codes for CASSQPLAGSYNEQFF.

This clonotype was seen a handful of times. The rearrangement joins TRBV11-3 to TRBJ2-1, with TRBD1 identical over 7 bases. CDR1 and CDR2 from the germline V gene are SGHNT and YENEEA. The CDR3 contains 16 residues. The V and J ends lost 0 bases and 8 bases, in that order; junction bases with no gene match: 10. CDR3 bases: TGTGCCAGCAGCTTAGACCCGGACAGGTTCGGCGATGAGCAGTTCTTC. Translation: CASSLDPDRFGDEQFF.

This clonotype was detected ten times or more. The genes are TRBV30 and TRBJ2-3; 13 nucleotides agree with TRBD2. CDR1 GTSNPN and CDR2 SVGIG come from the germline V gene (reference sequence). This CDR3 has 15 residues. The trim removed 5 bases at V and 2 bases at J, leaving 4 bases unmatched. CDR3: CAWALAGGYTDTQYF. The CDR3, as DNA: TGTGCCTGGGCACTAGCGGGAGGGTACACAGATACGCAGTATTTT.

This clonotype was counted ten times or more. The V gene is TRBV6-6, the J gene TRBJ2-7; TRBD2 aligns across 7 bases. There are 15 residues in the CDR3. V gave up 0 bases and J gave up 2 bases; unmatched junction bases: 4. CDR1 and CDR2 (germline): MNHNY, SVGAGI (reference sequence). The CDR3 region is CASSYSSSGTYEQYF. In nucleotides, the CDR3 is TGTGCCAGCAGTTACTCGTCCAGCGGGACCTACGAGCAGTACTTC.